These T cell receptor beta chains were read from a single sample in a study of T cell repertoires in cytomegalovirus infection. These receptors' antigens are unknown. TCRdb recomputed calls from the reads with MiXCR, one row per CDR3 protein. The repertoire includes approximately 590,000 distinct CDR3 sequences, 35% to 50% of them detected once, and more than 40% sits in the top ten. The material was cultured PBMCs, obtained from culture after CMV antigen stimulation. The origin of the receptors is a human donor in good health (CMV status not recorded). Some clones in this sample may be carry-over from other donors' samples. CDR3s include the opening cysteine and the closing phenylalanine or tryptophan. Each record gives: D gene, V gene, J gene, clone size, CDR3 protein, CDR3 DNA. D genes are given only for firm matches. Size values are once, few and many counts, or a class for expanded clones, and some rows have none.

TRBD2,TRBV5-1,TRBJ2-1,NA,CASSLRGGRKNEQFF,TGCGCCAGCAGCCTCCGGGGGGGGCGCAAAAATGAGCAGTTCTTC
NA,TRBV7-2,TRBJ1-1,few,CASSFILGFEAFF,TGTGCCAGCAGCTTTATCCTGGGTTTTGAAGCTTTCTTT
TRBD1,TRBV14,TRBJ1-4,once,CASSQEGTGGLEKLFF,TGTGCCAGCAGCCAAGAGGGGACAGGGGGATTGGAAAAACTGTTTTTT
NA,TRBV10-1,TRBJ2-3,NA,CASSEGGHSDTQYF,TGCGCCAGCAGTGAGGGTGGGCACTCAGATACGCAGTATTTT
NA,TRBV12-3/TRBV12-4,TRBJ2-1,NA,CASSPRGSGEQFF,TGTGCCAGCAGTCCGCGGGGTAGTGGTGAGCAGTTCTTC
TRBD2,TRBV12-3/TRBV12-4,TRBJ2-1,few,CASMGWGTSGRDEQFF,TGTGCCAGCATGGGGTGGGGGACTAGCGGGAGGGATGAGCAGTTCTTC
NA,TRBV19,TRBJ1-5,once,CASSLPAGNQPQHF,TGTGCCAGTAGCCTACCGGCGGGGAATCAGCCCCAGCATTTT
NA,TRBV12-3/TRBV12-4,TRBJ1-6,NA,CASSQDSNSPLHF,TGTGCCAGCAGTCAAGATAGCAATTCACCCCTCCACTTT
NA,TRBV7-8,TRBJ2-5,NA,CASSPRTIKETQYF,TGTGCCAGCAGCCCCCGGACTATTAAAGAGACCCAGTACTTC
NA,TRBV6-1,TRBJ2-7,NA,CASQPGNTYEQYF,TGTGCCAGCCAGCCGGGGAATACCTACGAGCAGTACTTC
NA,TRBV11-2,TRBJ2-7,few,CASSLWGVSYEQYF,TGTGCCAGCAGCCTCTGGGGGGTTTCGTACGAGCAGTACTTC
NA,TRBV20-1,TRBJ1-5,NA,CSARSATGQPQHF,TGCAGTGCTAGAAGTGCCACGGGGCAGCCCCAGCATTTT
NA,TRBV7-2,TRBJ1-2,few,CASSFGGEGYTF,TGTGCCAGCAGCTTCGGGGGGGAAGGCTACACCTTC
TRBD1,TRBV6-2/TRBV6-3,TRBJ2-3,few,CASRTDRGSTDTQYF,TGTGCCAGCAGAACGGACAGGGGTTCGACAGATACGCAGTATTTT
TRBD1,TRBV6-1,TRBJ2-7,NA,CASLRDRGYEQYF,TGTGCCAGCCTCAGGGACAGGGGCTACGAGCAGTACTTC
TRBD1,TRBV19,TRBJ1-5,NA,CASSGQGDANQPQHF,TGTGCCAGTAGTGGACAGGGGGACGCGAATCAGCCCCAGCATTTT
NA,TRBV7-9,TRBJ1-4,once,CATQTATNEKLFF,TGTGCCACCCAGACTGCAACTAATGAAAAACTGTTTTTT
TRBD2,TRBV10-3,TRBJ2-1,few,CAISESPSGGYNEQFF,TGTGCCATCAGTGAGTCTCCTAGCGGGGGTTACAATGAGCAGTTCTTC
NA,TRBV7-6,TRBJ1-2,NA,CASSSSGGEAYTF,TGTGCCAGCAGCTCATCGGGGGGTGAAGCCTACACCTTC
TRBD2,TRBV19,TRBJ2-3,few,CASSVREGPADTQYF,TGTGCCAGTAGTGTTCGGGAGGGCCCCGCAGATACGCAGTATTTT
NA,TRBV4-2,TRBJ1-3,NA,CASSQEPGTTIYF,TGTGCCAGCAGCCAAGAACCAGGGACCACCATATATTTT
NA,TRBV11-2,TRBJ2-1,NA,CASSLEVGSYNEQFF,TGTGCCAGCAGCTTAGAAGTGGGGTCCTACAATGAGCAGTTCTTC
NA,TRBV19,TRBJ1-5,few,CATKGGVSNQPQHF,TGTGCCACCAAAGGGGGGGTTAGCAATCAGCCCCAGCATTTT
NA,TRBV7-9,TRBJ2-3,NA,CASSSTDSTDTQYF,TGTGCCAGCAGCTCGACTGATAGCACAGATACGCAGTATTTT
TRBD2,TRBV7-8,TRBJ2-1,NA,CASSLLRTSGRSHHNEQFF,TGTGCCAGCAGCTTACTCCGGACTAGCGGGAGGTCTCACCACAATGAGCAGTTCTTC
NA,TRBV6-5,TRBJ2-2,once,CASGRAVLGNTGELFF,TGTGCCAGCGGGCGAGCGGTCCTCGGGAACACCGGGGAGCTGTTTTTT
NA,TRBV6-6,TRBJ2-7,NA,CASSEESGLGQYF,TGTGCCAGCAGTGAGGAGAGCGGGTTGGGGCAGTACTTC
TRBD2,TRBV28,TRBJ2-5,NA,CASSSGGGLAGGPGETQYF,TGTGCCAGCAGCTCCGGCGGGGGGCTAGCGGGGGGGCCAGGGGAGACCCAGTACTTC
NA,TRBV20-1,TRBJ1-1,NA,CSAIMRLEAFF,TGCAGTGCTATAATGAGATTAGAAGCTTTCTTT
NA,TRBV4-2,TRBJ2-7,few,CASSQDRPGMGEQYF,TGTGCCAGCAGCCAAGATAGGCCGGGGATGGGGGAGCAGTACTTC
TRBD2,TRBV11-1,TRBJ2-3,few,CASSLLAGGSGWTQYF,TGTGCCAGCAGCTTACTAGCGGGGGGGAGCGGGTGGACGCAGTATTTT
TRBD2,TRBV7-2,TRBJ2-3,NA,CASSLGGRAGDTQYF,TGTGCCAGCAGCTTAGGTGGGAGGGCCGGGGATACGCAGTATTTT
TRBD1,TRBV19,TRBJ2-7,NA,CASSISWTGAAMNEQYF,TGTGCCAGTAGTATATCCTGGACAGGGGCGGCAATGAACGAGCAGTACTTC
TRBD1,TRBV7-2,TRBJ2-2,NA,CASSPFEGAYDGELFF,TGTGCCAGCAGTCCCTTCGAGGGGGCCTACGATGGGGAGCTGTTTTTT
TRBD1,TRBV7-6,TRBJ2-7,NA,CASSRGQHLSYEQYF,TGTGCCAGCAGCCGGGGACAGCACCTCTCCTACGAGCAGTACTTC
NA,TRBV7-2,TRBJ2-1,many,CASSPRINEQFF,TGTGCCAGCAGCCCCAGGATTAATGAGCAGTTCTTC
TRBD1,TRBV6-2/TRBV6-3,TRBJ2-4,NA,CASTLMGDRGAKNIQYF,TGTGCCAGCACTCTGATGGGGGACAGGGGAGCCAAAAACATTCAGTACTTC
TRBD2,TRBV7-2,TRBJ2-7,few,CASSFGLASYEQYF,TGTGCCAGCAGCTTTGGACTAGCGAGCTACGAGCAGTACTTC
NA,TRBV7-9,TRBJ2-1,NA,CASRSQAGEFF,TGTGCCAGCAGGTCCCAAGCTGGGGAGTTCTTC
TRBD2,TRBV6-2/TRBV6-3,TRBJ2-7,NA,CATTRLAGYEQYF,TGTGCCACCACTAGACTAGCGGGCTACGAGCAGTACTTC
NA,TRBV6-1,TRBJ2-5,NA,CASSGFQGGETQYF,TGTGCCAGCAGTGGATTCCAGGGCGGGGAGACCCAGTACTTC
TRBD1,TRBV11-2,TRBJ2-2,few,CASSTDRDRDTGELFF,TGTGCCAGCAGCACAGACAGGGATAGGGACACCGGGGAGCTGTTTTTT
TRBD1,TRBV5-6,TRBJ1-1,few,CASSLVRSGGMNTEAFF,TGTGCCAGCAGCTTGGTGCGGTCAGGGGGCATGAACACTGAAGCTTTCTTT
NA,TRBV7-2,TRBJ2-5,few,CASSIPRETQYF,TGTGCCAGCAGCATCCCCAGGGAGACCCAGTACTTC